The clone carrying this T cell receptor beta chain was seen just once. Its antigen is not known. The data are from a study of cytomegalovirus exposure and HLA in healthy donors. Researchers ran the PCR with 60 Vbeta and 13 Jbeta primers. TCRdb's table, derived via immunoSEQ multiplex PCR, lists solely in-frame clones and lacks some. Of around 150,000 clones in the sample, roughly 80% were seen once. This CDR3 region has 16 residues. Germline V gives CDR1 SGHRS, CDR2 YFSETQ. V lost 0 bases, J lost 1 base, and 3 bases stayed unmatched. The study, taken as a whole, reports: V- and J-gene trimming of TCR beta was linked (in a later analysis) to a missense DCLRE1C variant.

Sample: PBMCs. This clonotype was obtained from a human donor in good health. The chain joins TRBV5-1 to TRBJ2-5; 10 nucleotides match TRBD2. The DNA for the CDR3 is TGCGCCAGCAGCTTGGTCGCTAGCGGGGGCCAAGAGACCCAGTACTTC. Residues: CASSLVASGGQETQYF.